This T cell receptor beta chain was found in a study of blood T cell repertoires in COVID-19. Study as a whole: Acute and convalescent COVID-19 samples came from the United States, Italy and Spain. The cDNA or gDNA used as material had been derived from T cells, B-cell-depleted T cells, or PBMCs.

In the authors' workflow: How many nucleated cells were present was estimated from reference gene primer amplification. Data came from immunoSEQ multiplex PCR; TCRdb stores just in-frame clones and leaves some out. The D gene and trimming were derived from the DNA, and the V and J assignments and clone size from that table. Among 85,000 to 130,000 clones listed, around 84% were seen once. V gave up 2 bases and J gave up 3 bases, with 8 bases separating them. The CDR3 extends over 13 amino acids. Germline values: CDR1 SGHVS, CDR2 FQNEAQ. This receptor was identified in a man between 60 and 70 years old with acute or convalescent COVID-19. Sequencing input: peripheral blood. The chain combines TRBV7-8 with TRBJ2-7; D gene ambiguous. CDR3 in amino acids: CASSLSSNYEQYF. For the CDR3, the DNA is TGTGCCAGCAGCTTATCGAGCAACTACGAGCAGTACTTC. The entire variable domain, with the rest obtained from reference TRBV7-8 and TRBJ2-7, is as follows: GAGVSQSPRYKVAKRGQDVALRCDPISGHVSLFWYQQALGQGPEFLTYFQNEAQLDKSGLPSDRFFAERPEGSVSTLKIQRTQQEDSAVYLCASSLSSNYEQYFGPGTRLTVT.